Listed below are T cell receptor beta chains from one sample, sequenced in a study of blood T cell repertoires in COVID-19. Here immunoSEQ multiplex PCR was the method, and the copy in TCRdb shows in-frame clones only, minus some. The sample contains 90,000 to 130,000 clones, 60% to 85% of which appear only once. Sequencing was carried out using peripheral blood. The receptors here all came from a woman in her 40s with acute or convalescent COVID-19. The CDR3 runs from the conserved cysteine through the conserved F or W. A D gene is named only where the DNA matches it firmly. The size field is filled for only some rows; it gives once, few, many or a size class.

DNA: TGTGCCAGCAGGCAATCCCCGGCGGGGGGCTACACCTTC; CDR3: CASRQSPAGGYTF; V: TRBV27; D: .; J: TRBJ1-2; size: .
DNA: TGTGCCAGCAGTTTAGCCCAAGCGGGGGCTTGGAAAGATACGCAGTATTTT; CDR3: CASSLAQAGAWKDTQYF; V: TRBV28; D: TRBD2; J: TRBJ2-3; size: .
DNA: TGTGCCAGCAGCTTAGAGGGGACAGCGACGCAGTATTTT; CDR3: CASSLEGTATQYF; V: TRBV7-9; D: TRBD1; J: TRBJ2-3; size: .
DNA: TGTGCCAGCAGCGAAGACAGATACACTGAAGCTTTCTTT; CDR3: CASSEDRYTEAFF; V: TRBV3-1/TRBV3-2; D: .; J: TRBJ1-1; size: .
DNA: TGCGCCAGCAGCCAAGGTATCAGGACAGAGCAGTTCTTC; CDR3: CASSQGIRTEQFF; V: TRBV4-1; D: .; J: TRBJ2-1; size: .
DNA: TGCGCCAGCAGTGCTCCGGGACAAAACACCGGGGAGCTGTTTTTT; CDR3: CASSAPGQNTGELFF; V: TRBV10-1; D: .; J: TRBJ2-2; size: .
DNA: TGTGCCAGCTCTCGCTTGACAGGGGAATACAATGAGCAGTTCTTC; CDR3: CASSRLTGEYNEQFF; V: TRBV18; D: TRBD1; J: TRBJ2-1; size: .
DNA: TGTGCCAGTAGTGCCATAGCGGGGGGGCGAGGGTACAATGAGCAGTTCTTC; CDR3: CASSAIAGGRGYNEQFF; V: TRBV19; D: TRBD2; J: TRBJ2-1; size: .
DNA: TGTGCCAGCAGACCAGGGCTTATTAGCAATCAGCCCCAGCATTTT; CDR3: CASRPGLISNQPQHF; V: TRBV27; D: .; J: TRBJ1-5; size: .
DNA: TGTGCCAGCAGCCCTAGCCCGGGGTTCTCCTACGAGCAGTACTTC; CDR3: CASSPSPGFSYEQYF; V: TRBV7-2; D: .; J: TRBJ2-7; size: many
DNA: TGTGCCTGGAGTGGTTCGGCAGGGGACTACGAGACCCAGTACTTC; CDR3: CAWSGSAGDYETQYF; V: TRBV30; D: .; J: TRBJ2-5; size: .
DNA: TGTGCCAGCTCACCCCTTGGAGGGGACCTCAACACCGGGGAGCTGTTTTTT; CDR3: CASSPLGGDLNTGELFF; V: TRBV18; D: .; J: TRBJ2-2; size: .
DNA: TGTGCCAGCAGCGGCGGACAGGGGCCTAATCAGCCCCAGCATTTT; CDR3: CASSGGQGPNQPQHF; V: TRBV11-2; D: TRBD1; J: TRBJ1-5; size: .
DNA: TGCGCCAGCAGGGGAGGGACAGGCCGGGAGACCCAGTACTTC; CDR3: CASRGGTGRETQYF; V: TRBV5-1; D: .; J: TRBJ2-5; size: .
DNA: TGTGCCAGTAGTATAGACGTCCTTGGACAGGGGAATATCTACGAGCAGTACTTC; CDR3: CASSIDVLGQGNIYEQYF; V: TRBV19; D: TRBD1; J: TRBJ2-7; size: few
DNA: TGTGCCAGCAGCTTAGCGGAGACAGGGACAGGTTCACCCCTCCACTTT; CDR3: CASSLAETGTGSPLHF; V: TRBV7-9; D: TRBD1; J: TRBJ1-6; size: many
DNA: TGTGCCAGCAGGGTACAGGGTCACACTGAAGCTTTCTTT; CDR3: CASRVQGHTEAFF; V: TRBV28; D: .; J: TRBJ1-1; size: .
DNA: TGTGCCAGCAGCCTTGTTCCAGGGGGCACTGAAGCTTTCTTT; CDR3: CASSLVPGGTEAFF; V: TRBV7-9; D: TRBD1; J: TRBJ1-1; size: once
DNA: TGTGCCAGCAGCTTAGTAGGGGAGGGGGGTTCTGAGTTCTTC; CDR3: CASSLVGEGGSEFF; V: TRBV7-9; D: .; J: TRBJ2-1; size: few
DNA: TGTGCCAGCAGTCCAGGGGCGGCGGCGGGAAAACTGTTTTTT; CDR3: CASSPGAAAGKLFF; V: TRBV5-8; D: .; J: TRBJ1-4; size: .
DNA: TGTGCCAGCAGGGAGAGAGGGGGGGCCTGGGAGCTGTTTTTT; CDR3: CASRERGGAWELFF; V: TRBV2; D: .; J: TRBJ2-2; size: .
DNA: TGTGCCAGCAGCCAACCAGGATCTGTGGCTGGCTACACCTTC; CDR3: CASSQPGSVAGYTF; V: TRBV3-1/TRBV3-2; D: .; J: TRBJ1-2; size: many
DNA: TGTGCCAGCAGCCCACTTGGGACAGGGCCAGGGGAGACCCAGTACTTC; CDR3: CASSPLGTGPGETQYF; V: TRBV3-1/TRBV3-2; D: TRBD1; J: TRBJ2-5; size: .
DNA: TGTGCCATCAGTGACCAGGACAGATCTGGAAACACCATATATTTT; CDR3: CAISDQDRSGNTIYF; V: TRBV10-3; D: .; J: TRBJ1-3; size: few
DNA: TGTGCCAGCAGCCAAGACCACACCCGAACCAGGGACTATGGCTACACCTTC; CDR3: CASSQDHTRTRDYGYTF; V: TRBV4-2; D: .; J: TRBJ1-2; size: .
DNA: TGTGCCAGCAGCTTAGACAGGTACAATGAGCAGTTCTTC; CDR3: CASSLDRYNEQFF; V: TRBV7-3; D: .; J: TRBJ2-1; size: .
DNA: TGTGCCAGCAGCCCACCAGGGGCCCGGGGGGCTGGGGGCTACACCTTC; CDR3: CASSPPGARGAGGYTF; V: TRBV7-2; D: .; J: TRBJ1-2; size: .
DNA: TGTGCCAGCAGCTTGGGACAGGGCGAAACCAGCGGGGAGCTGTTTTTT; CDR3: CASSLGQGETSGELFF; V: TRBV7-9; D: TRBD1; J: TRBJ2-2; size: once
DNA: TGCGCCAGCAGCCAAGATCCGGGTCAGCCCCAGCATTTT; CDR3: CASSQDPGQPQHF; V: TRBV4-1; D: .; J: TRBJ1-5; size: .
DNA: TGTGCCAGCAGTGGGGACCGGGGGTTTTCGAGTTTTTTT; CDR3: CASSGDRGFSSFF; V: TRBV2; D: .; J: TRBJ1-4; size: once
DNA: TGTGCCAGCAGTTTGTCACTAGCGGCTAAAAGCACAGATACGCAGTATTTT; CDR3: CASSLSLAAKSTDTQYF; V: TRBV27; D: TRBD2; J: TRBJ2-3; size: .
DNA: TGCAGCGGCCAAGTCGCGGGGGGGTTCGATGAGCAGTTCTTC; CDR3: CSGQVAGGFDEQFF; V: TRBV29-1; D: TRBD2; J: TRBJ2-1; size: .
DNA: TGTGCCAGCAGCTTACAGGGTTTTCCCCAGCATTTT; CDR3: CASSLQGFPQHF; V: TRBV5-6; D: .; J: TRBJ1-5; size: .
DNA: TGTGCCAGCAGTCAACCTAGCGGGGGGCGTAGCTCCTACAATGAGCAGTTCTTC; CDR3: CASSQPSGGRSSYNEQFF; V: TRBV6-6; D: TRBD2; J: TRBJ2-1; size: .
DNA: TGTGCCTGGGGTCCTCGGACAGATGGCTACACCTTC; CDR3: CAWGPRTDGYTF; V: TRBV30; D: .; J: TRBJ1-2; size: .
DNA: TGTGCCAGCAGCCCGGAGGGGTCTGGGGCCAACGTCCTGACTTTC; CDR3: CASSPEGSGANVLTF; V: TRBV7-2; D: .; J: TRBJ2-6; size: .
DNA: TGTGCCAGCAGCGACAGACTAGCGGACCACAATGAGCAGTTCTTC; CDR3: CASSDRLADHNEQFF; V: TRBV5-4; D: TRBD2; J: TRBJ2-1; size: few
DNA: TGTGCCAGCAGAGCGGAAGGCGGGGGACCATACAATGAGCAGTTCTTC; CDR3: CASRAEGGGPYNEQFF; V: TRBV27; D: TRBD2; J: TRBJ2-1; size: .
DNA: TGTGCCAGCAGTGGACAGGGATGGTCAGGTGGTACGCAGTATTTT; CDR3: CASSGQGWSGGTQYF; V: TRBV11-2; D: TRBD1; J: TRBJ2-3; size: .
DNA: TGTGCCAGCAGCGCGCTGGGAGGCCAAGAGACCCAGTACTTC; CDR3: CASSALGGQETQYF; V: TRBV6-2/TRBV6-3; D: .; J: TRBJ2-5; size: .
DNA: TGTGCCAGCCGCTCCGGGAGGTCAACTAATGAAAAACTGTTTTTT; CDR3: CASRSGRSTNEKLFF; V: TRBV2; D: .; J: TRBJ1-4; size: .
DNA: TGTGCCAGCAGTTCCACAGGGGGCTCTGGGGCCAACGTCCTGACTTTC; CDR3: CASSSTGGSGANVLTF; V: TRBV5-4; D: TRBD1; J: TRBJ2-6; size: few